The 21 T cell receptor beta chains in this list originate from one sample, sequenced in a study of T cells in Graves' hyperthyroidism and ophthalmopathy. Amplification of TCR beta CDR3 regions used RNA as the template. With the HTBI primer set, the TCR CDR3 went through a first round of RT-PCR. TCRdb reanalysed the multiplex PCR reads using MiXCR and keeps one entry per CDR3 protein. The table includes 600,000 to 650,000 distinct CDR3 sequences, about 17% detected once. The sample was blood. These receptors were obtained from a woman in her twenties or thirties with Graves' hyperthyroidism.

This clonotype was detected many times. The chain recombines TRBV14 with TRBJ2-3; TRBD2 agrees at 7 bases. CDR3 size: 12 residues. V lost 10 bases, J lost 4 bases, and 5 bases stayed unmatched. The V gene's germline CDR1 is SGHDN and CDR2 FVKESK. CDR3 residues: CATSGPADTQYF. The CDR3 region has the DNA TGTGCCACTAGCGGTCCAGCAGATACGCAGTATTTT. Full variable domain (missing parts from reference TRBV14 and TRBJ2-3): EAGVTQFPSHSVIEKGQTVTLRCDPISGHDNLYWYRRVMGKEIKFLLHFVKESKQDESGMPNNRFLAERTGGTYSTLKVQPAELEDSGVYFCATSGPADTQYFGPGTRLTVL.

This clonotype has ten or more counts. CDR3: CASTRDRASYEQYF. The CDR3 DNA follows: TGTGCCAGCACGAGGGACAGGGCCTCCTACGAGCAGTACTTC. The gene calls are TRBV28 and TRBJ2-7; 9 bases map to TRBD1. Per the germline V gene, CDR1 is MDHEN and CDR2 is SYDVKM. The length of the CDR3 is 14 residues. Trimming at V came to 7 bases and at J to 0 bases, leaving 4 bases not matched to a gene.

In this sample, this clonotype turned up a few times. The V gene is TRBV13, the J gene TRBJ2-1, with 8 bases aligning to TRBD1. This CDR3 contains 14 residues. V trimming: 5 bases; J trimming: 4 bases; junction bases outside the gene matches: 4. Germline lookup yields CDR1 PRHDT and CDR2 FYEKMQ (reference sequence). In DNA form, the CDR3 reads TGTGCCAGCAGCCTGGACAGGGAGTACAATGAGCAGTTCTTC. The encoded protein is CASSLDREYNEQFF.

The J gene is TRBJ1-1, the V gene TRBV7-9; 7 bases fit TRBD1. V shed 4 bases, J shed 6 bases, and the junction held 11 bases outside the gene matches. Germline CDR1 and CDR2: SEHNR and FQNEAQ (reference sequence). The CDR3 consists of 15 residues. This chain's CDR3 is CASSSSDRVGSEAFF. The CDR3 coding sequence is TGTGCCAGCAGCTCCTCCGACAGGGTTGGGTCTGAAGCTTTCTTT.

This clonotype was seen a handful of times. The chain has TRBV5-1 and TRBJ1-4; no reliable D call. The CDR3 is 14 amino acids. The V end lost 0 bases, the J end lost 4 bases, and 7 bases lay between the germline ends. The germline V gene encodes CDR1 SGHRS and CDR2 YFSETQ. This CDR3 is CASSLGDHNEKLFF. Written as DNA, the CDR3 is TGCGCCAGCAGCTTGGGCGACCATAATGAAAAACTGTTTTTT.

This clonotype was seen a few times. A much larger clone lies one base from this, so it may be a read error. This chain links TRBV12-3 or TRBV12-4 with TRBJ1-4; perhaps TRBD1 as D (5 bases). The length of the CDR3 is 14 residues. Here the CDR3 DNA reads TGTGCCAGCAGTTTCGGCAGGGTCGGTGAAAAACTGGTTTTT. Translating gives CASSFGRVGEKLVF.

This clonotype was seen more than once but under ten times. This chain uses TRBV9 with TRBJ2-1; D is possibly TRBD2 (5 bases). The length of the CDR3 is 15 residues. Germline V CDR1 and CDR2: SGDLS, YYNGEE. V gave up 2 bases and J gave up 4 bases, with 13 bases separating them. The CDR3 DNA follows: TGTGCCAGCAGCGTCGATCTAGCCAAATACAATGAGCAGTTCTTC. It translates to CASSVDLAKYNEQFF.

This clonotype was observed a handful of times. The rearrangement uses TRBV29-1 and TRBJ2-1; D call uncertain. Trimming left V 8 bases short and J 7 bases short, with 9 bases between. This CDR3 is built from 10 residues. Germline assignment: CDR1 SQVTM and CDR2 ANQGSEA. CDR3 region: CSLLLNEQFF. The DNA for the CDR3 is TGCAGCCTCTTGCTAAATGAGCAGTTCTTC.

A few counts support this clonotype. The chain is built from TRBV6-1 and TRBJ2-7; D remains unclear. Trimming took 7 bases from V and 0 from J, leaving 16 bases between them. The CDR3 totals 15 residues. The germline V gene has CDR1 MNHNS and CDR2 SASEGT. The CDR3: CASTKAGGSSYEQYF. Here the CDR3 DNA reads TGTGCCAGCACCAAGGCCGGCGGATCCTCCTACGAGCAGTACTTC.

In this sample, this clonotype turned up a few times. Here the CDR3 DNA reads TGTGCCAGCAGTCGTCGCGGGACAGGGGAGGCCTACGAGCAGTACTTC. It codes for CASSRRGTGEAYEQYF. V is TRBV11-2 and J is TRBJ2-7; TRBD1 agrees at 10 bases. Germline CDR1 is SGHAT and CDR2 is FQNNGV. The CDR3 sequence is 16 residues long. Losses at the gene ends were 6 bases for V and 2 bases for J; bases not matched to a gene: 10.

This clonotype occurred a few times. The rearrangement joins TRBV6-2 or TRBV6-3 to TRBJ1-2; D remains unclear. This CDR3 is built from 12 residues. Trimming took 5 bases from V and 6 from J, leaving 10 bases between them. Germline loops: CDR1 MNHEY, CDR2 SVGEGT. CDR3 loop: CASSRRLDGYTF. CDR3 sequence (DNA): TGTGCCAGCAGTCGGCGTTTGGATGGCTACACCTTC.

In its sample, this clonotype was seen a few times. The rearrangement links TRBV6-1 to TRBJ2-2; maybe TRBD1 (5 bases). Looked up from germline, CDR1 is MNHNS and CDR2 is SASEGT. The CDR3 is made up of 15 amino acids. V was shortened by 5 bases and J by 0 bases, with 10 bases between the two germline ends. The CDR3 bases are TGTGCCAGCAGTTCCCAGGGCGCGAACACCGGGGAGCTGTTTTTT. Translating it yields CASSSQGANTGELFF.

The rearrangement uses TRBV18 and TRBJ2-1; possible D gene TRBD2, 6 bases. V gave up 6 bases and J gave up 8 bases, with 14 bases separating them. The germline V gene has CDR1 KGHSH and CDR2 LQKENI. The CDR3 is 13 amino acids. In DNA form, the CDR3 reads TGTGCCAGCTCGAACGGGAGAGAAGATGAGCAGTTCTTC. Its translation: CASSNGREDEQFF.

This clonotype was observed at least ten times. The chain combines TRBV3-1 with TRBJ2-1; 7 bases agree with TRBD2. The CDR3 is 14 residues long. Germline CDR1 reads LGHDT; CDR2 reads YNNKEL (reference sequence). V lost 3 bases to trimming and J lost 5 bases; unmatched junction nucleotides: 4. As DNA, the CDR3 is TGTGCCAGCAGCCAGGGACTAACGAACAATGAGCAGTTCTTC. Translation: CASSQGLTNNEQFF.

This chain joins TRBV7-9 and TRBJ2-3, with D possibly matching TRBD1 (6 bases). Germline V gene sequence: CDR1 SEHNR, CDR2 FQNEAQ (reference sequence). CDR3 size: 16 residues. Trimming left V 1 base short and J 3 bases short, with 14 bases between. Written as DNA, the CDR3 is TGTGCCAGCAGCTTAGTGGGCAGGGGCGAGACAGATACGCAGTATTTT. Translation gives CASSLVGRGETDTQYF. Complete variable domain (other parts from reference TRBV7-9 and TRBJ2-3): DTGVSQNPRHKITKRGQNVTFRCDPISEHNRLYWYRQTLGQGPEFLTYFQNEAQLEKSRLLSDRFSAERPKGSFSTLEIQRTEQGDSAMYLCASSLVGRGETDTQYFGPGTRLTVL.

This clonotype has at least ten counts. The CDR3 protein is CAVRLQGDTQYF. CDR3 DNA: TGTGCCGTTAGGCTCCAGGGAGATACGCAGTATTTT. This rearrangement joins TRBV2 to TRBJ2-3, with a tentative D call TRBD1 (5 bases). CDR1 is SNHLY, CDR2 FYNNEI, per germline. Trimming stripped 11 bases from V and 5 bases from J, with 14 bases between. The CDR3 has 12 residues. Drawing the rest from reference TRBV2 and TRBJ2-3, the complete variable domain is EPEVTQTPSHQVTQMGQEVILRCVPISNHLYFYWYRQILGQKVEFLVSFYNNEISEKSEIFDDQFSVERPDGSNFTLKIRSTKLEDSAMYFCAVRLQGDTQYFGPGTRLTVL.

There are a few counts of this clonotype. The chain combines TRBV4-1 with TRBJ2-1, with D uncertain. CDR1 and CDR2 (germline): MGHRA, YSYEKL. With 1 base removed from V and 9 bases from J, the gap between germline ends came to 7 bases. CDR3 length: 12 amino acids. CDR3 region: CASSQVNAEQFF. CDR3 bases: TGCGCCAGCAGCCAAGTTAACGCTGAGCAGTTCTTC.

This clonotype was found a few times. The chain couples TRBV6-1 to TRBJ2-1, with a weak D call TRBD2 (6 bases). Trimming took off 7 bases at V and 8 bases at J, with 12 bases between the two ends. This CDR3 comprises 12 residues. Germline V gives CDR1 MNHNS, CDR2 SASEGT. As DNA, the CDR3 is TGTGCCAGCATTCGGGACTCGCATGAGCAGTTCTTC. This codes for CASIRDSHEQFF.

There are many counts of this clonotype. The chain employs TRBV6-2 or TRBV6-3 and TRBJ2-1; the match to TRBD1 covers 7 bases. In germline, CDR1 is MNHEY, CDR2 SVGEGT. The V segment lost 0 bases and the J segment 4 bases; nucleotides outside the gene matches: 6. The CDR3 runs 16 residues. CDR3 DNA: TGTGCCAGCAGTTACTCGACAGGGACATTATACAATGAGCAGTTCTTC. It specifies CASSYSTGTLYNEQFF.

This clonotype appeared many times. The CDR3 DNA reads TGTGCCAGCAGACAAACCCAAGGGGGCAATCAGCCCCAGCATTTT. Amino acids: CASRQTQGGNQPQHF. The rearrangement links TRBV6-1 to TRBJ1-5; weak D call: TRBD1 (5 bases). Looked up from germline, CDR1 is MNHNS and CDR2 is SASEGT. Trimming removed 6 bases at V and 2 bases at J, with 14 bases between. CDR3 length: 15 residues.

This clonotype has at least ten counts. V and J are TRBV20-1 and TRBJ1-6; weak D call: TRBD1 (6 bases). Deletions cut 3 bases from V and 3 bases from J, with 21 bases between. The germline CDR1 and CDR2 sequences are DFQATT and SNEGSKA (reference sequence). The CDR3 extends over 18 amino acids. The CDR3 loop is CSARESDSPQGYNSPLHF. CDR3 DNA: TGCAGTGCTAGGGAATCGGACAGCCCGCAGGGCTATAATTCACCCCTCCACTTT.